One and the same sample provided the 10 T cell receptor beta chains below, sequenced in a study of T cell repertoires in cytomegalovirus infection (dated by TCRdb to about 2019). These receptors' antigens are unknown. The run used an Illumina HiSeq 1500. TCRdb's own reprocessing of the public reads used fastp at Q25 and MiXCR and kept productive beta chains. Identical CDR3 proteins give one entry, which carries the most common genes and DNA. The sample table holds under 300,000 distinct CDR3 sequences, of which approximately 22% were seen once. The biggest ten clones account for approximately 19% of the sample. In light of the paper, this sample's treatment or condition label describes: in vitro stimulation with specific CMV peptide epitopes to enrich CMV-specific T cells. The material was cultured PBMCs, obtained from culture after CMV antigen stimulation. These receptors all come from a human donor in good health (CMV status not recorded). Some clones in this sample may be carry-over from other donors' samples.

The chain carries TRBV10-1 and TRBJ2-6; 14 bases align to TRBD2. Germline-derived CDR1 and CDR2 are WNHNN and SYGVQD (reference sequence). The CDR3 extends over 17 amino acids. With 10 bases clipped from V and 1 base from J, the junction kept 6 bases outside the gene matches. This chain's CDR3 is CANSGLAGDSGANVLTF. The CDR3 DNA sequence: TGCGCCAACTCGGGACTAGCGGGGGATTCTGGGGCCAACGTCCTGACTTTC.

The chain is built from TRBV12-3 or TRBV12-4 and TRBJ1-1; maybe TRBD1 (5 bases). CDR3 size: 14 residues. The V end lost 6 bases, the J end lost 2 bases, and 13 bases lay between the germline ends. The CDR3 DNA follows: TGTGCCAGCAGACGCCCGGGACTCAACACTGAAGCTTTCTTT. Its protein is CASRRPGLNTEAFF.

The CDR3 DNA is TGTGCCAGCAGCGCCGGACCGTCTCGTTCGGACGAGCAGTACGTC. It translates to CASSAGPSRSDEQYV. The V gene is TRBV9, the J gene TRBJ2-7; no reliable D call. The germline CDR1 and CDR2 sequences are SGDLS and YYNGEE. Between the trimmed V and J ends, which lost 3 bases and 5 bases, there was a span of 18 bases. CDR3 length: 15 residues.

This clonotype was counted a few times. The chain links TRBV19 to TRBJ2-3; 8 bases are shared with TRBD2. CDR3 size: 15 residues. Germline V gene sequence: CDR1 LNHDA, CDR2 SQIVND (reference sequence). V lost 8 bases, J lost 0 bases, and 7 bases stayed unmatched. CDR3 nucleotides: TGTGCCAGTGGAGGACTAGCTCCTAGCACAGATACGCAGTATTTT. Translating it yields CASGGLAPSTDTQYF.

At least ten counts were recorded for this clonotype. The V call is TRBV7-9, the J call TRBJ2-2; 7 nucleotides line up with TRBD1. CDR1 is SEHNR, CDR2 FQNEAQ, per germline (reference sequence). There are 15 residues in the CDR3. Trimming cost V 6 bases and J 4 bases; bases outside gene matches: 8. Here the CDR3 DNA reads TGTGCCAGCAGGCATCCAGGGGGTGGCACCGGGGAGCTGTTTTTT. Its translation: CASRHPGGGTGELFF.

This clonotype was counted between two and nine times. The chain has TRBV7-2 and TRBJ2-3, with D possibly matching TRBD2 (5 bases). The CDR3 loop spans 15 amino acids. The germline CDR1 and CDR2 sequences are SGHTA and FQGNSA. With 2 bases removed from V and 1 base from J, the gap between germline ends came to 10 bases. The chain's CDR3 is CASSLRADGTDTQYF. The DNA for the CDR3 is TGTGCCAGCAGCTTACGAGCGGATGGCACAGATACGCAGTATTTT. Combining the CDR3 with reference TRBV7-2 and TRBJ2-3 gives the whole variable domain GAGVSQSPSNKVTEKGKDVELRCDPISGHTALYWYRQSLGQGLEFLIYFQGNSAPDKSGLPSDRFSAERTGGSVSTLTIQRTQQEDSAVYLCASSLRADGTDTQYFGPGTRLTVL.

This clonotype has only a few counts. J is TRBJ2-6 and V is TRBV6-1; TRBD1 agrees at 8 bases. Trimming removed 1 base from V and 0 bases from J; junction bases left unmatched: 5. Germline loops: CDR1 MNHNS, CDR2 SASEGT. This CDR3 is 18 amino acids long. CDR3 loop: CASSEVVRGRSGANVLTF. DNA of the CDR3: TGTGCCAGCAGTGAAGTAGTCAGGGGGCGCTCTGGGGCCAACGTCCTGACTTTC.

This clonotype was recorded a few times. The chain links TRBV27 to TRBJ2-7, with 8 bases lining up with TRBD1. V shed 6 bases and J 6 bases; nucleotides not matched to a gene: 4. Germline V gene lookup returns CDR1 MNHEY and CDR2 SMNVEV (reference sequence). The CDR3 consists of 12 residues. The chain's CDR3 is CASRQGVSEQYF. The CDR3 DNA sequence: TGTGCCAGCAGACAGGGGGTTTCCGAGCAGTACTTC.

This clonotype was detected many times. This chain uses TRBV7-2 with TRBJ2-6; 7 nucleotides line up with TRBD2. The CDR3 covers 17 residues. Trimming removed 4 bases from V and 2 bases from J; junction bases left unmatched: 8. CDR1 is SGHTA and CDR2 is FQGNSA in the germline V gene. CDR3: CASSWWGGETGANVLTF. CDR3 in DNA: TGTGCCAGCAGCTGGTGGGGGGGAGAGACTGGGGCCAACGTCCTGACTTTC.

For the CDR3, the DNA is TGCAGTGCTCTAGGGGGCAGTAGCGGGGGGGAGCAGTTCTTC. Its protein is CSALGGSSGGEQFF. The chain couples TRBV20-1 to TRBJ2-1; TRBD2 matches 10 bases. V dropped 5 bases and J dropped 10; count of bases not matched to a gene: 11. The length of the CDR3 is 14 residues. Germline V CDR1 and CDR2: DFQATT, SNEGSKA (reference sequence).